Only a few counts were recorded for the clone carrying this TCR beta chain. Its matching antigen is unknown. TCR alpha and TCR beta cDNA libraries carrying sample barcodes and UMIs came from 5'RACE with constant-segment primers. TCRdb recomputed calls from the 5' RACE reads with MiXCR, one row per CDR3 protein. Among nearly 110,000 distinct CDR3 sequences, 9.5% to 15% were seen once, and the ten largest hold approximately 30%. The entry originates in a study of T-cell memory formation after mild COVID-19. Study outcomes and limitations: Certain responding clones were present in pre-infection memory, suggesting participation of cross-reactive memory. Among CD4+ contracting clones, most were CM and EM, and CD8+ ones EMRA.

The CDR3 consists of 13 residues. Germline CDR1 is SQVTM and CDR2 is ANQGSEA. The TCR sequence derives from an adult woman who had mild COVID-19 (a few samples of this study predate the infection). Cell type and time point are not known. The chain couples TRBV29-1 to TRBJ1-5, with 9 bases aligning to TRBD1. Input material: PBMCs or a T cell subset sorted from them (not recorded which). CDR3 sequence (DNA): TGCAGTACCAGGACAGGGGACTATCAGCCCCAGCATTTT. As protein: CSTRTGDYQPQHF.